The 5 T cell receptor beta chains presented below share a single source sample, sequenced in a study of vaccination effects on CD4 cells after COVID-19. Before sequencing took place, the ViraFEST assay used viral peptide pools to expand antigen-specific CD4+ T cells. Once cultured for under 11 days, the cells underwent separation to obtain CD4+ T cells. Two doses of either BNT162b2 or mRNA-1273 were given to each participant. Antigens of these TCRs are unknown. Only in-frame clones appear in the TCRdb table, and some are missing; sequencing was by immunoSEQ multiplex PCR. Of 20,000 to 30,000 clones listed, approximately 79% are singletons. The sample consisted of CD4+ T cells from PBMCs cultured with SARS-CoV-2 spike peptides, taken after COVID-19 vaccination. The receptors were sampled from a human donor who received a COVID-19 vaccine. Some clones in this sample may be carry-over from other donors' samples.

This clone occurred a few times. The chain couples TRBV20-1 to TRBJ2-5; TRBD1 is a possible D gene (6 bases). The germline V gene encodes CDR1 DFQATT and CDR2 SNEGSKA (reference sequence). V was pared by 3 bases and J by 1 base, with 15 bases between. The CDR3 covers 15 residues. The CDR3 DNA follows: TGCAGTGCTAGTGATCTCAGGGGCCCCCAAGAGACCCAGTACTTC. Protein product: CSASDLRGPQETQYF.

This chain joins TRBV6-5 and TRBJ1-3, with 10 bases identical to TRBD1. Germline CDR1 is MNHEY and CDR2 is SVGAGI. This CDR3 is built from 14 residues. The ends lost 6 bases at V and 4 bases at J; junction bases unmatched: 3. The CDR3 reads CASRRQGAGNTIYF. CDR3 DNA sequence: TGTGCCAGCAGACGACAGGGGGCAGGAAACACCATATATTTT.

V and J are TRBV4-2 and TRBJ2-5; D uncertain. The CDR3 has 16 residues. V was pared by 4 bases and J by 5 bases, with 20 bases between. Germline CDR1 LGHNA, CDR2 YNFKEQ. CDR3 region: CASSLRAEVATETQYF. In DNA form, the CDR3 reads TGTGCCAGCAGCCTAAGGGCCGAGGTAGCAACGGAGACCCAGTACTTC.

The chain has TRBV7-9 and TRBJ1-3; 9 bases are shared with TRBD1. After removal of 4 bases from V and 7 bases from J, the junction contained 2 bases not matched to a gene. Germline V lookup: CDR1 SEHNR, CDR2 FQNEAQ (reference sequence). This CDR3 is built from 13 residues. CDR3 in amino acids: CASSYGQGNTIYF. CDR3 DNA: TGTGCCAGCAGCTACGGACAGGGGAACACCATATATTTT.

In its sample, this clone was seen once. The chain employs TRBV5-6 and TRBJ1-2, with a tentative D call TRBD1 (5 bases). The ends were cut back, 4 bases at V and 7 bases at J, with 17 bases in the middle. The length of the CDR3 is 14 residues. The germline V gene encodes CDR1 SGHDT and CDR2 YYEEEE. CDR3 DNA: TGTGCCAGCAGCCCGGGACTTCTTACAGGTGGCTACACCTTC. This codes for CASSPGLLTGGYTF.